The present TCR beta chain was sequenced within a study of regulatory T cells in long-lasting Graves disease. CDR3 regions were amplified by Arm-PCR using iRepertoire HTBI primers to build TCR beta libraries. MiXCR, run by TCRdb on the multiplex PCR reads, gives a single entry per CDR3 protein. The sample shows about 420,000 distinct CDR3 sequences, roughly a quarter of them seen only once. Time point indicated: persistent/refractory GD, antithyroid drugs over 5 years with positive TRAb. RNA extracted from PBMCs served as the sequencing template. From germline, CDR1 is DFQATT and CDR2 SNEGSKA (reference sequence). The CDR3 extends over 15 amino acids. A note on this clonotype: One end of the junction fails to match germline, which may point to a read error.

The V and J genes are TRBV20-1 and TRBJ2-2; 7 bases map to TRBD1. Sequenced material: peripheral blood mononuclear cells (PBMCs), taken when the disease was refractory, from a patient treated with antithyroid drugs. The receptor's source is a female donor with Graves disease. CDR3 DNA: TGCAGCGCTAGTAGGGACAGCTCGAACACCGGGGAGCTGTTTTTT. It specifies CSASRDSSNTGELFF.